The rows below give T cell receptor beta chains drawn from one sample of a study of cytomegalovirus exposure and HLA in healthy donors. Sequencing used immunoSEQ multiplex PCR; TCRdb keeps in-frame clones, though not all of them. The sample carries about 120,000 clones, approximately 86% recorded once. The material sequenced was PBMCs. The receptors were gathered from a man aged 35 to 55 in good health and CMV-seronegative. Both conserved end residues are part of each CDR3. The D gene is left open where the match is weak. A row's size may be missing; if present it is once, few, many or a size class.

j_call v_call d_call clone_size cdr3_nt cdr3_aa
TRBJ1-4 TRBV7-2 TRBD1 . TGTGCCAGCAGCTTAGCGCCCAGGGGGCGACTGTTTTTT CASSLAPRGRLFF
TRBJ2-6 TRBV7-3 . . TGTGCCAGCAGCTCCCCGGAGGTCTCTGGGGCCAACGTCCTGACTTTC CASSSPEVSGANVLTF
TRBJ1-5 TRBV6-1 . . TGTGCCAGCACTTCAGGGGATAGCAATCAGCCCCAGCATTTT CASTSGDSNQPQHF
TRBJ2-3 TRBV28 . . TGTGCCAGCAGTTTTCCAGGGTCCTTAGAACAGGGTACGCAGTATTTT CASSFPGSLEQGTQYF
TRBJ2-1 TRBV4-1 . once TGCGCCAGCAGCCAAGATTTCGGTTTTGCCTACAATGAGCAGTTCTTC CASSQDFGFAYNEQFF
TRBJ2-1 TRBV11-2 TRBD2 . TGTGCCAGCAGCGTCGGTTTAGCGGGGGGGCCAAATGAGCAGTTCTTC CASSVGLAGGPNEQFF
TRBJ1-1 TRBV7-2 . . TGTGCCAGCAGGTTGGGGGGGAGCAACACTGAAGCTTTCTTT CASRLGGSNTEAFF
TRBJ1-3 TRBV30 . . TGTGCCTGGAGTGTACAAGGGGTTGTAAACACCATATATTTT CAWSVQGVVNTIYF
TRBJ2-2 TRBV18 . . TGTGCCAGCAACGGACAGCCGAACACCGGGGAGCTGTTTTTT CASNGQPNTGELFF
TRBJ1-1 TRBV19 . . TGTGCCAGTACCAGTAGCAGGGCGGATGGCACTGAAGCTTTCTTT CASTSSRADGTEAFF
TRBJ1-6 TRBV6-4 . . TGTGCCAGCAGGGCAACAGGGATTAATTCACCCCTCCACTTT CASRATGINSPLHF
TRBJ1-3 TRBV28 TRBD1 . TGTGCCAGCACGGGACAGGGGAGAAACACCATATATTTT CASTGQGRNTIYF
TRBJ1-6 TRBV7-6 . . TGTGCCAGCAGCTTAGTGGAGGGTAATTCACCCCTCCACTTT CASSLVEGNSPLHF
TRBJ1-5 TRBV28 . once TGTGCCAGCAGCCTGGCAGGACAAGGGCAGCCCCAGCATTTT CASSLAGQGQPQHF
TRBJ2-7 TRBV5-1 . . TGCGCCAGCAGCATTTCCGGGAGAATCTACGAGCAGTACTTC CASSISGRIYEQYF
TRBJ1-1 TRBV7-8 . . TGTGCCAGCAGCTTAATTCCCCGCACTGAAGCTTTCTTT CASSLIPRTEAFF
TRBJ1-2 TRBV11-1 . . TGTGCCAGCAGCCGCTCTACAGGGTATGGCTACACCTTC CASSRSTGYGYTF
TRBJ2-1 TRBV7-8 TRBD2 few TGTGCCAGCAGCTTAGCTCTAGCGGGGGTCTACAATGAGCAGTTCTTC CASSLALAGVYNEQFF
TRBJ1-1 TRBV15 . . TGTGCCACCAGCATAGCTTTCGACAGTGAAGCTTTCTTT CATSIAFDSEAFF
TRBJ2-7 TRBV7-9 . . TGTGCCAGCAGCTTAGGGTCCAGTATCACCTACGAGCAGTACTTC CASSLGSSITYEQYF
TRBJ1-3 TRBV7-2 . . TGTGCCAGCAGCTTAGCGGCGGGCGCGAGCTCTGGAAACACCATATATTTT CASSLAAGASSGNTIYF
TRBJ1-5 TRBV7-8 . . TGTGCCAGCAGCTTAGGAGCGGGAGGGGGAAGCAATCAGCCCCAGCATTTT CASSLGAGGGSNQPQHF
TRBJ2-3 TRBV29-1 TRBD2 . TGCAGCGTAGGACTAGCGGGGGGTAGCACAGATACGCAGTATTTT CSVGLAGGSTDTQYF
TRBJ2-1 TRBV7-2 TRBD2 . TGTGCCAGCAGGACTAGCGGGGCGACGACCTTCAATGAGCAGTTCTTC CASRTSGATTFNEQFF
TRBJ1-1 TRBV5-1 TRBD1 few TGCGCCAGCAGCATTCGACAGGGACTTCATGAAGCTTTCTTT CASSIRQGLHEAFF
TRBJ2-3 TRBV6-5 . . TGTGCCAGCAGACCCCTGCAGGGAGGCTCGCAGTATTTT CASRPLQGGSQYF
TRBJ2-6 TRBV15 . few TGTGCCACCAGCAGAGAAAAGGGTATAGGGGCTGGGGCCAACGTCCTGACTTTC CATSREKGIGAGANVLTF
TRBJ2-7 TRBV6-1 . . TGTGCCAGCAGTATTTCCTTGGCGGGCTACGAGCAGTACTTC CASSISLAGYEQYF
TRBJ2-7 TRBV7-2 TRBD2 . TGTGCCAGCAGCCCGGGAGGACTCTCCTACGAGCAGTACTTC CASSPGGLSYEQYF
TRBJ1-1 TRBV9 TRBD1 . TGTGCCAGCAGCGTGGGGACAGCTTATAACACTGAAGCTTTCTTT CASSVGTAYNTEAFF
TRBJ1-1 TRBV6-1 TRBD1 . TGTGCCAGCAGTGAAGCTTCCCCAGGGGGTATCGGAGCTTTCTTT CASSEASPGGIGAFF
TRBJ1-4 TRBV4-2 TRBD1 . TGTGCCAGCAGCCAAGCTTCCGGGACAGCAAATGAAAAACTGTTTTTT CASSQASGTANEKLFF
TRBJ2-7 TRBV6-5 TRBD1 few TGTGCCAGCAGTTACTCGGGTAGGGGGCATTCCTACGAGCAGTACTTC CASSYSGRGHSYEQYF
TRBJ2-1 TRBV19 TRBD1 . TGTGCCAGTAGGAGGGACAGCAATGAGCAGTTCTTC CASRRDSNEQFF
TRBJ1-1 TRBV5-1 . once TGCGCCAGCAGCTGGGGACACCTAAACACTGAAGCTTTCTTT CASSWGHLNTEAFF
TRBJ1-2 TRBV5-8 . . TGTGCCAGCAGCTCGAACAGAGCTAACTATGGCTACACCTTC CASSSNRANYGYTF
TRBJ1-2 TRBV18 TRBD1 . TGTGCCAGCTCACCACAGACAGGGGGAGCTAACTATGGCTACACCTTC CASSPQTGGANYGYTF
TRBJ2-2 TRBV5-1 TRBD2 . TGCGCCAGCAGCTTGGGTGTGGGGACTACATCCACCGGGGAGCTGTTTTTT CASSLGVGTTSTGELFF
TRBJ2-1 TRBV9 TRBD1 . TGTGCCAGCAGCGTCACAGGGGGACCCTACAATGAGCAGTTCTTC CASSVTGGPYNEQFF
TRBJ1-5 TRBV6-4 . . TGTGCCAGCAGTCTGACATTGAATCAGCCCCAGCATTTT CASSLTLNQPQHF
TRBJ2-7 TRBV7-8 . . TGTGCCAGCAGCGGAAGCCGGGGGATCGAGCAGTACTTC CASSGSRGIEQYF
TRBJ2-4 TRBV28 . . TGTGCCAGCAGCCCATTTGGGATCGGGGACATTCAGTACTTC CASSPFGIGDIQYF